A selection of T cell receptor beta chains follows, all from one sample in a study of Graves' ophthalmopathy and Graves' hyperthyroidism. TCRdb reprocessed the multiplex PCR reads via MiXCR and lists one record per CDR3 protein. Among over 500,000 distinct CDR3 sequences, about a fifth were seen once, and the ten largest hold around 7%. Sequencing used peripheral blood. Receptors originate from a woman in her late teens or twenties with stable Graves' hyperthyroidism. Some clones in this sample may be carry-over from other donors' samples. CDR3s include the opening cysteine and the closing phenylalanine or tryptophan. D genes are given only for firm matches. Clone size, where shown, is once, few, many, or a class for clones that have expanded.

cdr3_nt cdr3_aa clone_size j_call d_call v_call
TGTGCCAGCAGTGAAGGGACAGGGGGCTATGGCTACACCTTC CASSEGTGGYGYTF many TRBJ1-2 TRBD1 TRBV6-1
TGTGCCAGCAGTGATTACGGGGGGATGGATGGCGAGCAGTACTTC CASSDYGGMDGEQYF many TRBJ2-7 TRBD2 TRBV25-1
TGCAGCGTTGAAGGGGCCGGGACAGGGCTAACCTACGAGCAGTACTTC CSVEGAGTGLTYEQYF many TRBJ2-7 TRBD1 TRBV29-1
TGTGCCAGCAGTGACCCGGGGACAGACTACGAGCAGTACTTC CASSDPGTDYEQYF many TRBJ2-7 TRBD1 TRBV2
TGCGCCAGCAGCTTGGGGGTATCCCAGAACACTGAAGCTTTCTTT CASSLGVSQNTEAFF many TRBJ1-1 . TRBV5-1
TGTGCCATCAGTGCGGGACAGGGAGGATTTTCACCCCTCCACTTT CAISAGQGGFSPLHF few TRBJ1-6 TRBD1 TRBV10-3
TGTGCCAGCAGTGAAGAGTCGGGGGCCGGGGAGCTGTTTTTT CASSEESGAGELFF . TRBJ2-2 . TRBV2
TGTGCCAGCAAGAACAGGGGGCCCACCGGGGAGCTGTTTTTT CASKNRGPTGELFF many TRBJ2-2 TRBD1 TRBV28
TGTGCCAGCAGTGAAGCGACGAGGAGGGATCAGCCCCAGCATTTT CASSEATRRDQPQHF many TRBJ1-5 . TRBV2
TGTGCCAGCAGTTTAGGGGGGCGCGAGCCCCAGCATTTT CASSLGGREPQHF many TRBJ1-5 . TRBV12-3/TRBV12-4
TGTGCCAGCAGTTACGTCTCTTATCGGGACAGGGGAGAGACCCAGTACTTC CASSYVSYRDRGETQYF . TRBJ2-5 TRBD1 TRBV6-5
TGTGCTAGCGTAGGGGGCCATCAGCCCCAGCATTTT CASVGGHQPQHF . TRBJ1-5 TRBD1 TRBV28
TGTGCCAGCAGCCCGATTAGTGCTGAAGCTTTCTTT CASSPISAEAFF . TRBJ1-1 . TRBV12-3/TRBV12-4
TGTGCCAGCAGCCTGGACTTCCGCACAGATACGCAGTATTTT CASSLDFRTDTQYF many TRBJ2-3 . TRBV7-9
TGCAGCGTCGTTTCTACAGGGTTTGGAAACACCATATATTTT CSVVSTGFGNTIYF few TRBJ1-3 . TRBV29-1
TGTGCCAGCAGCTTATCTCCAGGGGGCGAAGAGACCCAGTACTTC CASSLSPGGEETQYF . TRBJ2-5 TRBD1 TRBV7-2
TGTGCCAGCAGCAGGGCGGATGAAGCTTTCTTT CASSRADEAFF many TRBJ1-1 . TRBV7-9
TGTGCCAGCAGCACCCGGGTCCGACTAGCGGGAGTGGGCGAGCAGTACTTC CASSTRVRLAGVGEQYF many TRBJ2-7 TRBD2 TRBV7-4
TGTGCCAGCAGTCGAGGGGGCGGGAGCTATGGCTACACCTTC CASSRGGGSYGYTF many TRBJ1-2 TRBD1 TRBV6-1
TGTGCCTGGAGTCGCCGGTCCATCTCTGGAAACACCATATATTTT CAWSRRSISGNTIYF . TRBJ1-3 . TRBV30
TGTGCCAGCAGCCAAAGTTACGACCGGGACGGTGAAGAGACCCAGTACTTC CASSQSYDRDGEETQYF many TRBJ2-5 . TRBV3-1
TGTGCCAGCACGGGGGACGGTAATAGCAATCAGCCCCAGCATTTT CASTGDGNSNQPQHF . TRBJ1-5 . TRBV6-1
TGCAGTGCTAGACCGTTTTCTAGCGGGGGGCCCAAGACCCAGTACTTC CSARPFSSGGPKTQYF many TRBJ2-5 TRBD2 TRBV20-1
TGTGCCAGCAGCTTACGACAGATGAACACTGAAGCTTTCTTT CASSLRQMNTEAFF many TRBJ1-1 . TRBV7-9
TGTGCCAGCAGTGAAGGGACAGGGGGCTCTGGGGCCAACGTCCTGACTTTC CASSEGTGGSGANVLTF many TRBJ2-6 TRBD1 TRBV6-1
TGTGCCAGCAGGACAGGACAGGGGGGTTTCTACGAGCAGTACTTC CASRTGQGGFYEQYF . TRBJ2-7 TRBD1 TRBV2
TGTGCCAGCAGCCCCCGGACCCAGGGGTCGAACTACGAGCAGTACTTC CASSPRTQGSNYEQYF once TRBJ2-7 . TRBV11-2
TGTGCCAGCAGACGCGGACAGGGGGGCGGCTACACCTTC CASRRGQGGGYTF many TRBJ1-2 TRBD1 TRBV12-3/TRBV12-4
TGTGCCAGCAGCGTGGGAGGTTACAATCAGCCCCAGCATTTT CASSVGGYNQPQHF many TRBJ1-5 . TRBV9
TGTGCCAGCAGCGCCGGCGACAGGGGGCGTCGAGACGAGCAGTACTTC CASSAGDRGRRDEQYF . TRBJ2-7 TRBD1 TRBV9
TGTGCCAGCAGTACTGGGGGGGTCATCAACTATGGTTACACCTTC CASSTGGVINYGYTF . TRBJ1-2 . TRBV28
TGTGCCAGCAGTTTAGGGTACGGGAGCGACACTGAAGCTTTCTTT CASSLGYGSDTEAFF . TRBJ1-1 . TRBV12-3/TRBV12-4
TGTGCCAGCAGCTCCGACAGCTACTATGGCTACACCTTC CASSSDSYYGYTF many TRBJ1-2 . TRBV27
TGTGCCAGCTCCCTCAAGGCAGGGACCCAGTACTTC CASSLKAGTQYF . TRBJ2-5 . TRBV18
TGTGCCTTCTGGACTCCCTCCTACGAGCAGTACTTC CAFWTPSYEQYF . TRBJ2-7 . TRBV30
TGTGCCAGCAGCTTAGGCCTAACGGGATCTAATTCACCCCTCCACTTT CASSLGLTGSNSPLHF many TRBJ1-6 . TRBV7-6
TGCGCCAGCAGCCAGTCCGGCCTAGGTTCCTATAATTCACCCCTCCACTTT CASSQSGLGSYNSPLHF many TRBJ1-6 . TRBV4-1
TGTGCCAGCAGTGATGGGACAGGGAACTATGGCTACACCTTC CASSDGTGNYGYTF few TRBJ1-2 TRBD1 TRBV6-1
TGTGCCAGCAGTTACCTGCGGGGCGAGGATGGCTACACCTTC CASSYLRGEDGYTF many TRBJ1-2 . TRBV6-5
TGTGCCAGCAGTCTCCTAGCGGCGACCCAGTACTTC CASSLLAATQYF . TRBJ2-5 TRBD2 TRBV7-2
TGCGCCAGCAGCTTGACAGGGGTGGACACCGGGGAGCTGTTTTTT CASSLTGVDTGELFF many TRBJ2-2 TRBD1 TRBV5-1
TGTGCCAGCAGTCGCCCCCGGGCCCGAGGCTACGAGCAGTACTTC CASSRPRARGYEQYF many TRBJ2-7 . TRBV6-5
TGTGCCAGCAGTTTCACCGGGACAGTCAAGTCCTACGAGCAGTACTTC CASSFTGTVKSYEQYF many TRBJ2-7 TRBD1 TRBV28
TGTGCCAGTAGTGTAAACAGGATTTCGAACACTGAAGCTTTCTTT CASSVNRISNTEAFF many TRBJ1-1 . TRBV19
TGTGCCAGCAGGGGAGACGGGGAATATGGCTACACCTTC CASRGDGEYGYTF many TRBJ1-2 . TRBV6-2/TRBV6-3
TGTGCCAGCAGAGCAGGGGGCACAGGGGACTATGGCTACACCTTC CASRAGGTGDYGYTF . TRBJ1-2 TRBD1 TRBV28
TGTGCCAGCAGCCAGGACAGGGGGCTCACTGAAGCTTTCTTT CASSQDRGLTEAFF . TRBJ1-1 TRBD1 TRBV5-6
TGTGCCAGCAGCCGGACAGAGAACACCGGGGAGCCGTTTTTT CASSRTENTGEPFF few TRBJ2-2 . TRBV11-2
TGTGCCAGCAGTGAAGCTTTCTTT CASSEAFF many TRBJ1-1 . TRBV11-3
TGTGCCAGCAGCCATGACGGCTCTGGGGCCAACGTCCTGACTTTC CASSHDGSGANVLTF many TRBJ2-6 . TRBV28
TGTGCCAGCAGCCCAGGCAGGGGGTTCGACACTGAAGCTTTCTTT CASSPGRGFDTEAFF . TRBJ1-1 TRBD1 TRBV7-3
TGTGCCAGCAGTCCCCAGCGGGGGGGAACAGAGACCCAGTACTTC CASSPQRGGTETQYF few TRBJ2-5 TRBD2 TRBV7-2
TGTGCCAGCAGCTTAGAGGCGGGAAAAAACTACGAGCAGTACTTC CASSLEAGKNYEQYF . TRBJ2-7 . TRBV7-6
TGTGCCAGCAGACTGACAGGGAGGCATCAGCCCCAGCATTTT CASRLTGRHQPQHF many TRBJ1-5 TRBD1 TRBV2
TGTGCCAGCAGCTTACGTTCAGGGTCCTACGAGCAGTACTTC CASSLRSGSYEQYF many TRBJ2-7 . TRBV7-3